The sequence of this T cell receptor (beta chain) was determined in a study of cytomegalovirus exposure and HLA in healthy donors. Study-wide findings and caveats: The study recorded 160 or so TCR beta chains that were cytomegalovirus-associated.

The study drew the donors from its approximately 110-subject validation cohort, separate from the 666-subject first cohort. The table came from immunoSEQ multiplex PCR; TCRdb's copy has only in-frame clones and leaves some out. The sample lists over 200,000 clones; 80% to 90% were seen once. Trimming took 6 bases from V and 4 from J, leaving 12 bases between them. CDR3 size: 13 residues. Germline V gene lookup returns CDR1 MNHEY and CDR2 SMNVEV (reference sequence). With respect to this clone: Its antigen is undetermined.

This TCR came from a woman under 30 in good health and CMV-seronegative. The specimen sequenced was PBMCs. The rearrangement links TRBV27 to TRBJ1-2, with D unresolved. CDR3 coding DNA: TGTGCCAGCAGCCACAACAACATCTATGGCTACACCTTC. It specifies CASSHNNIYGYTF.